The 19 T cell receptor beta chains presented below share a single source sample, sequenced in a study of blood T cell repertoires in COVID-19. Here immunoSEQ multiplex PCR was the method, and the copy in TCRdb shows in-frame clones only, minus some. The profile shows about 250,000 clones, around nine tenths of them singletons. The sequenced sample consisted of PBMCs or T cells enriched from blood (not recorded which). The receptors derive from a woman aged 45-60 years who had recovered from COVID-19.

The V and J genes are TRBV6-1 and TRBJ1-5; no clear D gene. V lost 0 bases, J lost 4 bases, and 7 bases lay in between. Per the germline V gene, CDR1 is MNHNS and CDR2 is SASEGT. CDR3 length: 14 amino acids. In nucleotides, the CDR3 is TGTGCCAGCAGTGAAGCCCGAGGGAATCAGCCCCAGCATTTT. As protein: CASSEARGNQPQHF.

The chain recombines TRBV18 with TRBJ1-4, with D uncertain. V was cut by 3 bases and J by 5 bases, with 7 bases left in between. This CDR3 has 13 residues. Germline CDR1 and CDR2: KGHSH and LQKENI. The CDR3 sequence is CASSPRRNEKLFF. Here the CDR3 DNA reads TGTGCCAGCTCACCGCGGAGAAATGAAAAACTGTTTTTT.

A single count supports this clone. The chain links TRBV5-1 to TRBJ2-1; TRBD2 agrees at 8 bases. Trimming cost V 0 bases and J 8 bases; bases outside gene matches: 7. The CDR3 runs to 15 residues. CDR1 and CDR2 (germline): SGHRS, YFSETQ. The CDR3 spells CASSLGSGSPDEQFF. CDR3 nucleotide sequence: TGCGCCAGCAGCTTGGGAAGCGGGAGTCCGGATGAGCAGTTCTTC.

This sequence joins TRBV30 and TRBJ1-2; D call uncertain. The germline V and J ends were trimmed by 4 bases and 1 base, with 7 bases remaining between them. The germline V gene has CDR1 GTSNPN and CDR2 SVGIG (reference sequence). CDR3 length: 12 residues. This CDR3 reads CAWNGDNYGYTF. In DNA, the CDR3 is TGTGCCTGGAACGGGGATAACTATGGCTACACCTTC.

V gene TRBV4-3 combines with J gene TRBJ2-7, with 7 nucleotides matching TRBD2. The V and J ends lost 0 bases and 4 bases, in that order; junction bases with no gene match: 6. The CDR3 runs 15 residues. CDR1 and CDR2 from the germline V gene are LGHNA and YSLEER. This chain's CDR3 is CASSQDSGGLYEQYF. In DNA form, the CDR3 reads TGCGCCAGCAGCCAAGATTCGGGGGGTCTTTACGAGCAGTACTTC.

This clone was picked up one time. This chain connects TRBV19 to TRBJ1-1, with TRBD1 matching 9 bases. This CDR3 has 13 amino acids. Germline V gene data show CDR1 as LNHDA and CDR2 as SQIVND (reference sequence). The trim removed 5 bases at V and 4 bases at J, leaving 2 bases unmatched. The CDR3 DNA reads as TGTGCCAGTAGTCCACAGGGGGCCACTGAAGCTTTCTTT. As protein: CASSPQGATEAFF.

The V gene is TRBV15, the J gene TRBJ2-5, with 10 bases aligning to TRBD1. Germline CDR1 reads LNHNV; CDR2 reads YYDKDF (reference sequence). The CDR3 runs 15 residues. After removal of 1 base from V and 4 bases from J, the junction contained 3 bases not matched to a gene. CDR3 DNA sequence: TGTGCCACCAGCAGAGGAGGGACAGGGGTAGAGACCCAGTACTTC. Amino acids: CATSRGGTGVETQYF. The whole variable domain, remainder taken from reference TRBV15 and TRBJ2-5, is DAMVIQNPRYQVTQFGKPVTLSCSQTLNHNVMYWYQQKSSQAPKLLFHYYDKDFNNEADTPDNFQSRRPNTSFCFLDIRSPGLGDTAMYLCATSRGGTGVETQYFGPGTRLLVL.

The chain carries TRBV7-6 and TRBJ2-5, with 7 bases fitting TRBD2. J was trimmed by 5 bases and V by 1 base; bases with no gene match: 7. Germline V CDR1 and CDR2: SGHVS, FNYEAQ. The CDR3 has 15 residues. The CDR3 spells CASSLVGEGLETQYF. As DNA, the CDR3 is TGTGCCAGCAGCTTAGTTGGGGAGGGCCTTGAGACCCAGTACTTC.

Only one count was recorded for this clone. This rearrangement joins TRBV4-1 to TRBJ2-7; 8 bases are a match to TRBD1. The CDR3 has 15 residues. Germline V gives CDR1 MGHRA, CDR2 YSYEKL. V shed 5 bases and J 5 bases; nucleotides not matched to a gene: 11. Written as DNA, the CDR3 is TGCGCCAGCAGCGCCCAAGGGGACAGGCGACACGAGCAGTACTTC. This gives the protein CASSAQGDRRHEQYF.

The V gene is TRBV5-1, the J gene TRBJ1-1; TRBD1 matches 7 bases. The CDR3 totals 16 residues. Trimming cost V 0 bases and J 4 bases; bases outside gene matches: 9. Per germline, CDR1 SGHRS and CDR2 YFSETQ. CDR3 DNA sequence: TGCGCCAGCAGCTTGGACAGGGGTCTTTTGGGCACTGAAGCTTTCTTT. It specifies CASSLDRGLLGTEAFF.

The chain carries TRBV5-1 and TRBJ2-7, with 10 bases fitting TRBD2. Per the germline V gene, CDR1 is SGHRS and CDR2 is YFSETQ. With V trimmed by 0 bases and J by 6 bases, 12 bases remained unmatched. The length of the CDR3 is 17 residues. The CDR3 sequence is CASSLGASGSLRFEQYF. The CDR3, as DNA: TGCGCCAGCAGCTTGGGGGCTAGCGGGAGTTTGCGCTTCGAGCAGTACTTC.

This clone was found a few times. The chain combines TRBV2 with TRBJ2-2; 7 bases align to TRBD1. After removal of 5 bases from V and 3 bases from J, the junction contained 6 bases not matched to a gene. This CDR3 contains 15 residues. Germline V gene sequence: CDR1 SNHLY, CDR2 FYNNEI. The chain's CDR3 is CASSPGTEYTGELFF. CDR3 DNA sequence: TGTGCCAGCAGTCCCGGGACAGAGTACACCGGGGAGCTGTTTTTT.

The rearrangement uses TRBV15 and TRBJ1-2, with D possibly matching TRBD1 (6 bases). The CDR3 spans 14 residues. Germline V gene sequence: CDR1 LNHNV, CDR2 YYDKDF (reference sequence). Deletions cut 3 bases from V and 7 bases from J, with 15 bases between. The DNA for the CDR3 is TGTGCCACCAGCAGCCGCCAAACAGGGCTTGGCTACACCTTC. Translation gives CATSSRQTGLGYTF.

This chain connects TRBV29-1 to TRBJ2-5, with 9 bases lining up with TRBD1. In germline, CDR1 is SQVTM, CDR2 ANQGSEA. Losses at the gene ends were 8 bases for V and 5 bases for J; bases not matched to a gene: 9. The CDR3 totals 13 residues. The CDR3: CSSWGQGGETQYF. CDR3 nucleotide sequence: TGCAGCTCCTGGGGACAGGGAGGGGAGACCCAGTACTTC.

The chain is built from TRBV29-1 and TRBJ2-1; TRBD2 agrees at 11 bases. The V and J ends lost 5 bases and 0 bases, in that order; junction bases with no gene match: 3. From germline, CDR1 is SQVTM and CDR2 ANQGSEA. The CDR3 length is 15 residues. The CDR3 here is CSVPGLAGSYNEQFF. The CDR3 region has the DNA TGCAGCGTTCCCGGACTAGCGGGCTCCTACAATGAGCAGTTCTTC.

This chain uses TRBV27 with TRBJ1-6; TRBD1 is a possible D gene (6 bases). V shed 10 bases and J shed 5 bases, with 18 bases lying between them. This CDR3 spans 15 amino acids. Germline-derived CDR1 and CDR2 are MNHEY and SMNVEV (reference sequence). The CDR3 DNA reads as TGTGCCATCCCACCACCGGGACAAGATAATTCACCCCTCCACTTT. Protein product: CAIPPPGQDNSPLHF.

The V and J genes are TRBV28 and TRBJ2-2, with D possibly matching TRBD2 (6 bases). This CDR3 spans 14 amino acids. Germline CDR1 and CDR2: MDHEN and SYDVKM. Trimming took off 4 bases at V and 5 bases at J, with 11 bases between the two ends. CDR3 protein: CASSWRAETGELFF. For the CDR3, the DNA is TGTGCCAGCAGTTGGAGGGCAGAAACCGGGGAGCTGTTTTTT.

CDR3 coding DNA: TGTGCCAGTAGTAAAGCGGGTAGCAATCAGCCCCAGCATTTT. Residues: CASSKAGSNQPQHF. The gene calls are TRBV19 and TRBJ1-5; no firm D call. Germline CDR1 LNHDA, CDR2 SQIVND (reference sequence). Trimming pared 4 bases from V and 0 bases from J, leaving 7 bases between. This CDR3 has 14 residues.

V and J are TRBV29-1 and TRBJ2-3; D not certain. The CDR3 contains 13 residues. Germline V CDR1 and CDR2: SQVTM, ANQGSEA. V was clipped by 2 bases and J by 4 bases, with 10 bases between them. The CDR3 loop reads CSVELRFADTQYF. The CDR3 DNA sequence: TGCAGCGTTGAACTGCGGTTTGCAGATACGCAGTATTTT.